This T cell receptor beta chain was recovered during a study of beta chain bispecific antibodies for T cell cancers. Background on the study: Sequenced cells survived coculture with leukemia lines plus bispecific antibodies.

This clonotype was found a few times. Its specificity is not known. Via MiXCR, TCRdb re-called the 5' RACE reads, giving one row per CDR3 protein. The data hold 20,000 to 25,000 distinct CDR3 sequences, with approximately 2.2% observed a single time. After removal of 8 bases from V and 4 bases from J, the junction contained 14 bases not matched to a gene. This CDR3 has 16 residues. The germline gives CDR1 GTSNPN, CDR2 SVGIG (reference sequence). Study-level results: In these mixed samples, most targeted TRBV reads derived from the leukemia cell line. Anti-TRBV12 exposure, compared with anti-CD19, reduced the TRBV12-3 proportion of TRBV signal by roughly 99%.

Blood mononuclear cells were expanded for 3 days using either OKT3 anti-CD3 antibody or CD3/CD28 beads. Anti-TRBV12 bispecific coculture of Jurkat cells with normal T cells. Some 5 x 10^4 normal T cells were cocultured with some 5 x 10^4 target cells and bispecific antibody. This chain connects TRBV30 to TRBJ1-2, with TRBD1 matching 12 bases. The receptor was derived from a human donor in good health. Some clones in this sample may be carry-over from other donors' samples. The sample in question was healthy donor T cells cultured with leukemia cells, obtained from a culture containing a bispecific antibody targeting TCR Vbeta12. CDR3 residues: CARTSGTGGAGYGYTF. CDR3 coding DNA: TGTGCCCGGACCTCCGGGACAGGGGGCGCGGGCTATGGCTACACCTTC.